These 22 T cell receptor beta chains share one sample of origin, sequenced in a study of cytomegalovirus exposure and HLA in healthy donors listed by TCRdb under 2017. Library prep was done by the immunoSEQ multiplex PCR assay. A mixture of 60 forward primers for TCR Vbeta segments and 13 reverse primers for TCR Jbeta segments was used in the multiplex PCR. Sourced from immuneACCESS, this table was stored by TCRdb with only in-frame sequences that have V and J called. A share of the clones is absent; for the studies checked, an unresolved V gene accounts for under half, and the remainder has no known explanation. This sample comprises more than 110,000 clones, roughly three quarters of them detected only once. The biggest ten clones account for 1.5% to 2% of the sample. The sequencing input was PBMCs. The receptor source for this set is a woman aged 30 to 39 in good health and CMV-seronegative.

This clone turned up a few times. V gene TRBV5-5 combines with J gene TRBJ2-2; perhaps TRBD2 as D (5 bases). Germline lookup yields CDR1 SGHKS and CDR2 YYEKEE (reference sequence). V was shortened by 0 bases and J by 1 base, with 10 bases between the two germline ends. The CDR3 length is 16 residues. The DNA for the CDR3 is TGTGCCAGCAGCTTGGCGGGGAGCAGGAACACCGGGGAGCTGTTTTTT. Residues: CASSLAGSRNTGELFF.

The chain uses TRBV7-2 and TRBJ2-1, with TRBD2 matching 13 bases. The CDR3 has 16 amino acids. Germline trimming cut 5 bases from V and 7 bases from J; bases unmatched to any gene: 8. Looked up from germline, CDR1 is SGHTA and CDR2 is FQGNSA. CDR3 in DNA: TGTGCCAGCAGCCCAACAGGGACTAGCGGGGCTAATGAGCAGTTCTTC. This codes for CASSPTGTSGANEQFF.

The V and J genes are TRBV7-8 and TRBJ2-5; no reliable D call. Germline V gene data show CDR1 as SGHVS and CDR2 as FQNEAQ. Deletions cut 5 bases from V and 1 base from J, with 11 bases between. This CDR3 has 14 residues. The CDR3 DNA reads as TGTGCCAGCAGCCTAGGGCACAGCCAAGAGACCCAGTACTTC. This encodes CASSLGHSQETQYF.

The CDR3 DNA reads TGTGCCAGCAGCAATCCGGGACAGGGGGGAGGCACCTTC. Amino acids: CASSNPGQGGGTF. The J gene is TRBJ1-2, the V gene TRBV6-5; TRBD1 aligns across 11 bases. Germline-derived CDR1 and CDR2 are MNHEY and SVGAGI. The trim removed 6 bases at V and 13 bases at J, leaving 10 bases unmatched. This CDR3 contains 13 residues.

The genes are TRBV27 and TRBJ1-1, with TRBD1 identical over 9 bases. Germline CDR1 MNHEY, CDR2 SMNVEV (reference sequence). The length of the CDR3 is 17 residues. V dropped 3 bases and J dropped 5; count of bases not matched to a gene: 13. CDR3 in DNA: TGTGCCAGCAGTTTTCCCACCCTACAGGGGGCGGAAACTGAAGCTTTCTTT. The encoded protein is CASSFPTLQGAETEAFF.

The chain recombines TRBV4-1 with TRBJ2-2, with 7 nucleotides matching TRBD1. Germline V CDR1 and CDR2: MGHRA, YSYEKL. The V gene end was trimmed by 1 base and the J gene end by 5 bases; junction bases not matched to a gene: 13. This CDR3 is 18 amino acids long. The CDR3 spells CASSQVLRQGVETGELFF. The CDR3, as DNA: TGCGCCAGCAGCCAAGTCCTCCGACAGGGAGTGGAAACCGGGGAGCTGTTTTTT.

This clone was observed a handful of times. The V call is TRBV10-3, the J call TRBJ2-7; D ambiguous. The CDR3 has 13 amino acids. CDR1 ENHRY and CDR2 SYGVKD come from the germline V gene. V lost 0 bases and J 7 bases, leaving 10 bases between the germline ends. The CDR3: CAISESTVLEQYF. For the CDR3, the DNA is TGTGCCATCAGTGAGTCGACGGTACTAGAGCAGTACTTC.

This clone was observed a handful of times. The chain is built from TRBV28 and TRBJ2-7; D not resolved. This CDR3 has 11 residues. Germline CDR1 reads MDHEN; CDR2 reads SYDVKM. Trimming removed 6 bases at V and 6 bases at J, with 9 bases between. The CDR3, as DNA: TGTGCCAGCAGCCTGTTCCCCGAGCAGTACTTC. Translating it yields CASSLFPEQYF.

J is TRBJ1-1 and V is TRBV28; D might be TRBD1 (5 bases). CDR3 size: 14 residues. V was shortened by 2 bases and J by 1 base, with 8 bases between the two germline ends. The germline CDR1 and CDR2 sequences are MDHEN and SYDVKM. In nucleotides, the CDR3 is TGTGCCAGCAGTTTACCCGACAGGAACACTGAAGCTTTCTTT. This sequence encodes CASSLPDRNTEAFF.

This rearrangement joins TRBV5-1 to TRBJ2-3, with 9 nucleotides matching TRBD2. There are 17 residues in the CDR3. From germline, CDR1 is SGHRS and CDR2 YFSETQ. Trimming at V came to 4 bases and at J to 7 bases, leaving 16 bases not matched to a gene. CDR3 in amino acids: CASSPRTSVLSPHTQYF. CDR3 coding DNA: TGCGCCAGCAGCCCCAGGACTAGCGTACTATCCCCCCATACGCAGTATTTT.

The V call is TRBV6-6, the J call TRBJ2-7; TRBD1 might be the D (5 bases). Trimming pared 5 bases from V and 7 bases from J, leaving 12 bases between. This CDR3 spans 12 amino acids. Germline V gene data show CDR1 as MNHNY and CDR2 as SVGAGI (reference sequence). This CDR3 is CASSPRAGEQYV. The CDR3 nucleotides are TGTGCCAGCAGTCCCCGGGCAGGGGAGCAGTACGTC.

The V call is TRBV6-6, the J call TRBJ1-1; TRBD1 matches 10 bases. The germline gives CDR1 MNHNY, CDR2 SVGAGI (reference sequence). CDR3 length: 15 residues. The ends lost 2 bases at V and 4 bases at J; junction bases unmatched: 4. The CDR3 loop is CASSYRTGGSTEAFF. CDR3 in DNA: TGTGCCAGCAGTTACCGGACAGGGGGGAGCACTGAAGCTTTCTTT.

The rearrangement joins TRBV5-4 to TRBJ2-7, with 7 bases lining up with TRBD2. CDR1 is SGHNT and CDR2 is YYREEE in the germline V gene (reference sequence). After removal of 0 bases from V and 5 bases from J, the junction contained 8 bases not matched to a gene. This CDR3 spans 15 amino acids. The CDR3 sequence is CASSLGGVGGNEQYF. CDR3 sequence (DNA): TGTGCCAGCAGCTTGGGAGGTGTCGGGGGGAACGAGCAGTACTTC. The entire variable domain, with the rest obtained from reference TRBV5-4 and TRBJ2-7, is as follows: ETGVTQSPTHLIKTRGQQVTLRCSSQSGHNTVSWYQQALGQGPQFIFQYYREEENGRGNFPPRFSGLQFPNYSSELNVNALELDDSALYLCASSLGGVGGNEQYFGPGTRLTVT.

This clone was found a few times. The conserved phenylalanine or tryptophan normally closing the CDR3 is absent here, so this likely arose from a read error. It is unclear where the CDR3 begins or ends on the DNA, so no DNA is shown, and the CDR3 is as TCRdb lists it. The genes are TRBV5-5 and TRBJ2-7; the D call in the table, TRBD1, was not verified against the DNA. CDR1 is SGHKS, CDR2 YYEKEE, per germline (reference sequence). Both ends counted, the CDR3 spans 11 residues. Here the CDR3 reads CASSSDSNYAI.

This clone was seen only a few times. The rearrangement uses TRBV27 and TRBJ1-2; TRBD1 matches 9 bases. Trimming took 6 bases from V and 4 from J; bases not matched to a gene: 6. The germline CDR1 and CDR2 sequences are MNHEY and SMNVEV (reference sequence). This CDR3 has 14 residues. CDR3 region: CASSPRTGVYGYTF. CDR3 DNA: TGTGCCAGCAGCCCTCGGACAGGGGTCTATGGCTACACCTTC.

J is TRBJ1-6 and V is TRBV27; 7 nucleotides align to TRBD1. CDR3 length: 14 amino acids. Trimming took 7 bases from V and 10 from J; bases not matched to a gene: 10. Germline V gene sequence: CDR1 MNHEY, CDR2 SMNVEV (reference sequence). In DNA, the CDR3 is TGTGCCAGCACCTTACAGGGGTTTCGGTCACCCCTCCACTTT. The encoded protein is CASTLQGFRSPLHF.

This chain joins TRBV5-4 and TRBJ2-2; 9 nucleotides align to TRBD1. The trim removed 3 bases at V and 6 bases at J, leaving 6 bases unmatched. The germline V gene encodes CDR1 SGHNT and CDR2 YYREEE (reference sequence). The CDR3 contains 15 residues. The CDR3 loop reads CASSSRDRAPGELFF. CDR3 nucleotides: TGTGCCAGCAGCTCCCGGGACAGGGCCCCCGGGGAGCTGTTTTTT.

The V call is TRBV7-3, the J call TRBJ2-4; D is unclear. Deletions cut 2 bases from V and 0 bases from J, with 5 bases between. CDR3 size: 14 residues. CDR1 SGHTA and CDR2 FQGTGA come from the germline V gene. CDR3 in DNA: TGTGCCAGCAGCTTATCTCTAGCCAAAAACATTCAGTACTTC. Translation gives CASSLSLAKNIQYF.

The chain joins TRBV12-5 to TRBJ2-1; maybe TRBD2 (6 bases). Trimming pared 0 bases from V and 2 bases from J, leaving 17 bases between. Germline CDR1 LGHNT, CDR2 FRNRAP. This CDR3 has 18 amino acids. CDR3 sequence: CASGLVPDGRPTYNEQFF. The DNA for the CDR3 is TGTGCTAGTGGTTTGGTACCGGACGGGAGACCCACCTACAATGAGCAGTTCTTC.

This chain joins TRBV19 and TRBJ1-2, with D unresolved. V dropped 3 bases and J dropped 0 bases, with 8 bases sitting between them. The germline gives CDR1 LNHDA, CDR2 SQIVND (reference sequence). The CDR3 has 14 amino acids. CDR3 nucleotides: TGTGCCAGTAGTATCTCGCCGGCTAACTATGGCTACACCTTC. Amino acid sequence: CASSISPANYGYTF. The variable domain in full, completed from reference TRBV19 and TRBJ1-2, reads DGGITQSPKYLFRKEGQNVTLSCEQNLNHDAMYWYRQDPGQGLRLIYYSQIVNDFQKGDIAEGYSVSREKKESFPLTVTSAQKNPTAFYLCASSISPANYGYTFGSGTRLTVV.

This clone turned up a few times. This chain uses TRBV27 with TRBJ1-6; TRBD1 matches 11 bases. Germline CDR1 MNHEY, CDR2 SMNVEV (reference sequence). This CDR3 is 15 amino acids long. The ends lost 5 bases at V and 9 bases at J; junction bases unmatched: 6. In nucleotides, the CDR3 is TGTGCCAGCAGTATGATTGGGACAGGGGGTTCACCCCTCCACTTT. Encoded protein: CASSMIGTGGSPLHF.

This clone was counted at least ten times. The chain has TRBV5-4 and TRBJ2-1; 9 bases fit TRBD2. The J segment lost 4 bases and the V segment lost 3 bases, leaving 17 bases of the junction unmatched. CDR3 length equals 19 residues. CDR1 and CDR2 (germline): SGHNT, YYREEE (reference sequence). Here the CDR3 DNA reads TGTGCCAGCAGCTCCCTTGGGAGCGGGGGGCCTTCCAGATACAATGAGCAGTTCTTC. Its translation: CASSSLGSGGPSRYNEQFF.